These 18 T cell receptor beta chains were sequenced from one sample in a study of blood T cell repertoires in COVID-19. The protocol was immunoSEQ multiplex PCR, while the TCRdb copy is restricted to in-frame clones and leaves out a portion. The data contain under 300,000 clones, around 80% of them singletons. The sequencing sample was made of peripheral blood. These receptors were collected from a woman aged 40 to 50 with active or convalescent COVID-19.

This sequence joins TRBV18 and TRBJ2-1; D possibly corresponds to TRBD2 (6 bases). The CDR3 is 15 amino acids. Germline V gene data show CDR1 as KGHSH and CDR2 as LQKENI. Trimming took off 3 bases at V and 7 bases at J, with 16 bases between the two ends. This CDR3 reads CASSPVALGRNEQFF. The CDR3 DNA reads as TGTGCCAGCTCACCGGTAGCCTTGGGGAGGAATGAGCAGTTCTTC.

The rearrangement links TRBV28 to TRBJ2-3; 10 bases match TRBD1. With 8 bases clipped from V and 5 bases from J, the junction kept 4 bases outside the gene matches. Germline V gene data show CDR1 as MDHEN and CDR2 as SYDVKM. The CDR3 covers 13 residues. For the CDR3, the DNA is TGTGCCAGCGGGACAGGGGATGTAGATACGCAGTATTTT. Its translation: CASGTGDVDTQYF.

The rearrangement uses TRBV19 and TRBJ1-2, with a possible D match to TRBD1 (5 bases). The CDR3 contains 14 residues. Deletions cut 6 bases from V and 2 bases from J, with 13 bases between. Germline CDR1 and CDR2: LNHDA and SQIVND (reference sequence). The CDR3 DNA reads TGTGCCAGTAGGACACCAGGGATGAACTATGGCTACACCTTC. Its protein is CASRTPGMNYGYTF.

The rearrangement joins TRBV11-2 to TRBJ2-6; D possibly corresponds to TRBD1 (6 bases). Between the trimmed V and J ends, which lost 3 bases and 2 bases, there was a span of 8 bases. Germline V gene lookup returns CDR1 SGHAT and CDR2 FQNNGV. CDR3 length: 15 residues. CDR3 protein: CASSLSGAGANVLTF. For the CDR3, the DNA is TGTGCCAGCAGCTTGTCAGGGGCTGGGGCCAACGTCCTGACTTTC.

The chain combines TRBV3-1 (or the pseudogene TRBV3-2) with TRBJ1-5; tentative D call: TRBD1 (6 bases). This CDR3 contains 15 residues. Germline V gene data show CDR1 as LGHDT and CDR2 as YNNKEL (reference sequence). V dropped 3 bases and J dropped 2 bases, with 11 bases sitting between them. Here the CDR3 DNA reads TGTGCCAGCAGCCATGGGACACCCCGCAATCAGCCCCAGCATTTT. This encodes CASSHGTPRNQPQHF.

This chain links TRBV18 with TRBJ2-6; 10 bases match TRBD1. Germline-derived CDR1 and CDR2 are KGHSH and LQKENI. Losses at the gene ends were 4 bases for V and 2 bases for J; bases not matched to a gene: 5. The length of the CDR3 is 17 residues. The CDR3 region is CASSQPGQGPGANVLTF. CDR3 bases: TGTGCCAGCTCACAGCCGGGACAGGGGCCTGGGGCCAACGTCCTGACTTTC.

About this clone itself: Other DNA sequences in this sample translate to the same CDR3. The gene calls are TRBV20-1 and TRBJ2-1; a possible D gene is TRBD1 (6 bases). The length of the CDR3 is 10 residues. Trimming took off 6 bases at V and 7 bases at J, with 7 bases between the two ends. Germline CDR1 reads DFQATT; CDR2 reads SNEGSKA (reference sequence). The CDR3 loop reads CSAQGNEQFF. CDR3 sequence (DNA): TGCAGTGCCCAGGGGAATGAGCAGTTCTTC.

The V gene is TRBV9, the J gene TRBJ2-1, with 7 bases matching TRBD1. The V segment lost 4 bases and the J segment 10 bases; nucleotides outside the gene matches: 17. Germline CDR1 and CDR2: SGDLS and YYNGEE. The CDR3 covers 16 residues. The CDR3 DNA is TGTGCCAGCAGCCCAACCACAGGGGTAGGTTTGGTCGAGCAGTTCTTC. It is translated as CASSPTTGVGLVEQFF. Complete variable domain (other parts from reference TRBV9 and TRBJ2-1): DSGVTQTPKHLITATGQRVTLRCSPRSGDLSVYWYQQSLDQGLQFLIQYYNGEERAKGNILERFSAQQFPDLHSELNLSSLELGDSALYFCASSPTTGVGLVEQFFGPGTRLTVL.

A few counts support this clone. The chain is built from TRBV7-3 and TRBJ1-2; 8 bases are a match to TRBD1. There are 13 residues in the CDR3. The trim removed 5 bases at V and 7 bases at J, leaving 6 bases unmatched. Germline V gene sequence: CDR1 SGHTA, CDR2 FQGTGA. CDR3 region: CASSLDRASGYTF. Written as DNA, the CDR3 is TGTGCCAGCAGCCTGGACAGGGCGTCTGGCTACACCTTC.

V is TRBV5-1 and J is TRBJ1-5; TRBD1 might be the D (6 bases). The CDR3 is made up of 15 amino acids. Germline values: CDR1 SGHRS, CDR2 YFSETQ. V lost 0 bases and J lost 5, with 12 bases in between. CDR3 coding DNA: TGCGCCAGCAGCTTGGCAGGGGCACGGGATCAGCCCCAGCATTTT. Protein sequence: CASSLAGARDQPQHF.

Only a few counts were recorded for this clone. The chain employs TRBV3-1 (or the pseudogene TRBV3-2) and TRBJ1-2, with D unresolved. V was trimmed by 3 bases and J by 2 bases, leaving 13 bases between them. CDR1 is LGHDT and CDR2 is YNNKEL in the germline V gene (reference sequence). The CDR3 length is 15 residues. CDR3 amino acids: CASSHGQATNYGYTF. CDR3 nucleotides: TGTGCCAGCAGCCATGGGCAGGCCACCAACTATGGCTACACCTTC.

The chain joins TRBV29-1 to TRBJ2-3; D might be TRBD1 (7 bases). This CDR3 has 15 residues. With 4 bases removed from V and 0 bases from J, the gap between germline ends came to 14 bases. The germline gives CDR1 SQVTM, CDR2 ANQGSEA. The CDR3 bases are TGCAGCGTTGTGGGGGGCAGGGGGAGCACAGATACGCAGTATTTT. Encoded protein: CSVVGGRGSTDTQYF.

The chain is built from TRBV6-5 and TRBJ2-6, with 9 bases matching TRBD1. With V trimmed by 8 bases and J by 3 bases, 5 bases remained unmatched. Per the germline V gene, CDR1 is MNHEY and CDR2 is SVGAGI. There are 15 residues in the CDR3. This chain's CDR3 is CASGQGSLGANVLTF. In nucleotides, the CDR3 is TGTGCCAGCGGACAGGGGAGTCTTGGGGCCAACGTCCTGACTTTC.

The chain employs TRBV3-1 (or the pseudogene TRBV3-2) and TRBJ1-3; 7 nucleotides line up with TRBD1. The V gene's germline CDR1 is LGHDT and CDR2 YNNKEL (reference sequence). The CDR3 consists of 14 residues. V was clipped by 4 bases and J by 3 bases; unmatched bases: 3. The CDR3 nucleotides read TGTGCCAGCAGCCCAGGGACAGTTGGAAACACCATATATTTT. It yields the protein CASSPGTVGNTIYF.

V and J are TRBV7-3 and TRBJ2-5; 11 bases agree with TRBD2. In germline, CDR1 is SGHTA, CDR2 FQGTGA. This CDR3 comprises 16 residues. Germline trimming cut 4 bases from V and 1 base from J; bases unmatched to any gene: 5. CDR3 residues: CASSSSGTSGQETQYF. CDR3 DNA: TGTGCCAGCAGCTCCTCTGGGACTAGCGGCCAAGAGACCCAGTACTTC.

The rearrangement joins TRBV7-9 to TRBJ2-3; 9 positions match TRBD2. The junction had 6 bases not matched to a gene; V was cut back by 7 bases and J by 4 bases. Germline CDR1 SEHNR, CDR2 FQNEAQ (reference sequence). CDR3 length equals 14 residues. Here the CDR3 reads CASKGGGAADTQYF. DNA of the CDR3: TGTGCCAGCAAGGGCGGGGGGGCGGCAGATACGCAGTATTTT.

The chain recombines TRBV2 with TRBJ1-6; 8 nucleotides align to TRBD1. CDR1 SNHLY and CDR2 FYNNEI come from the germline V gene. The CDR3 extends over 14 amino acids. V dropped 4 bases and J dropped 8; count of bases not matched to a gene: 4. Written as DNA, the CDR3 is TGTGCCAGCAGTGCCGACAGGGGATATTCACCCCTCCACTTT. Amino acids: CASSADRGYSPLHF.

The chain joins TRBV28 to TRBJ2-2; 10 nucleotides align to TRBD1. The junction had 6 bases not matched to a gene; V was cut back by 8 bases and J by 6 bases. CDR1 is MDHEN and CDR2 is SYDVKM in the germline V gene. The CDR3 runs to 14 residues. CDR3 amino acids: CASGQGQGSGELFF. In DNA, the CDR3 is TGTGCCAGCGGGCAGGGACAGGGGTCCGGGGAGCTGTTTTTT. Variable domain in full (rest from reference TRBV28 and TRBJ2-2): DVKVTQSSRYLVKRTGEKVFLECVQDMDHENMFWYRQDPGLGLRLIYFSYDVKMKEKGDIPEGYSVSREKKERFSLILESASTNQTSMYLCASGQGQGSGELFFGEGSRLTVL.